This T cell receptor beta chain was sequenced during a study of cytomegalovirus exposure and HLA in healthy donors. PCR primers comprised 60 Vbeta and 13 Jbeta primers. Clones were sequenced by immunoSEQ multiplex PCR, and TCRdb holds only the in-frame ones, with some missing. The sample carries more than 150,000 clones, around 84% recorded once. Germline CDR1 and CDR2: MDHEN and SYDVKM. V was clipped by 2 bases and J by 13 bases, with 8 bases between them. The CDR3 runs to 11 residues. This sequence joins TRBV28 and TRBJ2-2; D remains unclear. Material for sequencing was PBMCs. This TCR derives from a woman under 30 in good health and CMV-seronegative. The CDR3 region is CASSLPPWLFF. The CDR3 nucleotides are TGTGCCAGCAGTTTACCCCCTTGGCTGTTTTTT.